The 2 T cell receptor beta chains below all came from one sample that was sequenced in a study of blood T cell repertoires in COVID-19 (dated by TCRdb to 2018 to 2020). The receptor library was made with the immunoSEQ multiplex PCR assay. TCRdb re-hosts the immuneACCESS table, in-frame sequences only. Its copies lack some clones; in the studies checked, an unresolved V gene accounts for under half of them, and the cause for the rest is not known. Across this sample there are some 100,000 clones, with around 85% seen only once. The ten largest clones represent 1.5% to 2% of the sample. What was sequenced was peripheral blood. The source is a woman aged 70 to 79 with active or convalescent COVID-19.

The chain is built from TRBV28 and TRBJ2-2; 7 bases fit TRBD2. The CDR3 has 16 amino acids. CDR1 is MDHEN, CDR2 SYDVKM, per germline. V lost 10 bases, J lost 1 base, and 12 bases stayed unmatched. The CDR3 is CATSGPGRRNTGELFF. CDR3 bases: TGTGCCACCTCCGGGCCCGGGAGGCGGAACACCGGGGAGCTGTTTTTT.

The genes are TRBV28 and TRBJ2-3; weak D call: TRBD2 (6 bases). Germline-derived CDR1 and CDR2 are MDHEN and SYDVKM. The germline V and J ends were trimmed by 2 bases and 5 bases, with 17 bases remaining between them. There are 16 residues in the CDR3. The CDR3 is CASSLGTEGAGDTQYF. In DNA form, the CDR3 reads TGTGCCAGCAGTTTAGGGACTGAAGGGGCTGGAGATACGCAGTATTTT.